These T cell receptor beta chains were read from a single sample in a study of blood T cell repertoires in COVID-19. The table came from immunoSEQ multiplex PCR; TCRdb's copy has only in-frame clones and leaves some out. The sample has about 240,000 clones; about 86% are singletons. The specimen sequenced was peripheral blood. The source of these receptors is a woman of 80 years or more with acute or convalescent COVID-19. Each CDR3 is given with its conserved first and last residue. D genes are given only for firm matches. Size is stated for part of the rows, as once, few or many counts, or as a class when the clone is expanded.

clone_size: NA; d_call: TRBD1; j_call: TRBJ2-5; v_call: TRBV25-1; cdr3_nt: TGTGCCAGCAGCCCGGGACAGATCCAAGAGACCCAGTACTTC; cdr3_aa: CASSPGQIQETQYF
clone_size: NA; d_call: TRBD1; j_call: TRBJ1-2; v_call: TRBV2; cdr3_nt: TGTGCCAGCAGTGTCGAGACAGGGAGTGGCTACACCTTC; cdr3_aa: CASSVETGSGYTF
clone_size: NA; d_call: TRBD2; j_call: TRBJ2-3; v_call: TRBV5-1; cdr3_nt: TGCGCCAGCAGCTTGGCCTTGGCGGGGGGGCCAGATACGCAGTATTTT; cdr3_aa: CASSLALAGGPDTQYF
clone_size: once; d_call: TRBD1; j_call: TRBJ1-4; v_call: TRBV2; cdr3_nt: TGTGCCAGCAGTGGAAGGACAGGGGGCTATGAAAAACTGTTTTTT; cdr3_aa: CASSGRTGGYEKLFF
clone_size: NA; d_call: TRBD2; j_call: TRBJ2-3; v_call: TRBV9; cdr3_nt: TGTGCCAGCAGCACGACTAGCGGGGGGCCGGGAGATACGCAGTATTTT; cdr3_aa: CASSTTSGGPGDTQYF
clone_size: NA; d_call: NA; j_call: TRBJ1-2; v_call: TRBV7-3; cdr3_nt: TGTGCCAGCAGCTTAAACGGGGGTAGTGGCTACACCTTC; cdr3_aa: CASSLNGGSGYTF
clone_size: NA; d_call: NA; j_call: TRBJ1-2; v_call: TRBV29-1; cdr3_nt: TGCAGCGTTGCCGGTGTTCCGGGAAGTGGATATGGCTACACCTTC; cdr3_aa: CSVAGVPGSGYGYTF
clone_size: NA; d_call: NA; j_call: TRBJ1-1; v_call: TRBV12-3/TRBV12-4; cdr3_nt: TGTGCCAGCAGTCCCCAGGGGACTGAAGCTTTCTTT; cdr3_aa: CASSPQGTEAFF
clone_size: NA; d_call: TRBD1; j_call: TRBJ2-7; v_call: TRBV5-1; cdr3_nt: TGCGCCAGCAGCTTTGAGACAGGGCAGAGCTCCTACGAGCAGTACTTC; cdr3_aa: CASSFETGQSSYEQYF
clone_size: NA; d_call: NA; j_call: TRBJ2-2; v_call: TRBV30; cdr3_nt: TGTGCCTGGAAAACAGGGAGTTACGGGGAGCTGTTTTTT; cdr3_aa: CAWKTGSYGELFF
clone_size: NA; d_call: NA; j_call: TRBJ2-2; v_call: TRBV28; cdr3_nt: TGTGCCAGCATCGTGGCAGCGAACACCGGGGAGCTGTTTTTT; cdr3_aa: CASIVAANTGELFF
clone_size: NA; d_call: TRBD2; j_call: TRBJ2-5; v_call: TRBV10-3; cdr3_nt: TGTGCCATCAGGCGACCGGACGGGGGGGAGACCCAGTACTTC; cdr3_aa: CAIRRPDGGETQYF
clone_size: NA; d_call: NA; j_call: TRBJ1-4; v_call: TRBV5-1; cdr3_nt: TGCGCCAGCAGCCCCGGTCGGGGTCCGACTCGGGCAACTAATGAAAAACTGTTTTTT; cdr3_aa: CASSPGRGPTRATNEKLFF
clone_size: NA; d_call: NA; j_call: TRBJ2-2; v_call: TRBV6-6; cdr3_nt: TGTGCCAGCAGTTACAGGACAGCCAATAGAGGGGGGGAGCTGTTTTTT; cdr3_aa: CASSYRTANRGGELFF
clone_size: NA; d_call: TRBD1; j_call: TRBJ2-2; v_call: TRBV12-3/TRBV12-4; cdr3_nt: TGTGCCAGCAAGGGGGCGGACACCGGGGAGCTGTTTTTT; cdr3_aa: CASKGADTGELFF
clone_size: NA; d_call: NA; j_call: TRBJ1-5; v_call: TRBV19; cdr3_nt: TGTGCCAGTAGTAAGAGGGAGCAGCCCCAGCATTTT; cdr3_aa: CASSKREQPQHF
clone_size: NA; d_call: NA; j_call: TRBJ1-1; v_call: TRBV2; cdr3_nt: TGTGCCAGCACCCCAAGGGGGGGCACTGAAGCTTTCTTT; cdr3_aa: CASTPRGGTEAFF
clone_size: few; d_call: TRBD1; j_call: TRBJ1-4; v_call: TRBV3-1/TRBV3-2; cdr3_nt: TGTGCCAGCAGCCAAGATTGGACAGGGGGCAGTGAAAAACTGTTTTTT; cdr3_aa: CASSQDWTGGSEKLFF
clone_size: NA; d_call: NA; j_call: TRBJ2-3; v_call: TRBV4-1; cdr3_nt: TGCGCCAGCAGCCAAGGGGGGGAGACCCGCACAGATACGCAGTATTTT; cdr3_aa: CASSQGGETRTDTQYF
clone_size: NA; d_call: TRBD1; j_call: TRBJ2-3; v_call: TRBV28; cdr3_nt: TGTGCCAGTAGGCGGACAGGGGGATGGGATACGCAGTATTTT; cdr3_aa: CASRRTGGWDTQYF
clone_size: once; d_call: NA; j_call: TRBJ1-6; v_call: TRBV23-1; cdr3_nt: TGCGCCAGCAGTCGTCCTGGGCATTCACCCCTCCACTTT; cdr3_aa: CASSRPGHSPLHF
clone_size: NA; d_call: NA; j_call: TRBJ1-6; v_call: TRBV3-1/TRBV3-2; cdr3_nt: TGTGCCAGCAGCCAAGGTCCGGAGGGATTTAATTCACCCCTCCACTTT; cdr3_aa: CASSQGPEGFNSPLHF
clone_size: NA; d_call: NA; j_call: TRBJ1-2; v_call: TRBV6-1; cdr3_nt: TGTGCCAGCAGTGAAGAGTCAGTCGCCTTC; cdr3_aa: CASSEESVAF
clone_size: NA; d_call: TRBD1; j_call: TRBJ1-1; v_call: TRBV3-1/TRBV3-2; cdr3_nt: TGTGCCAGCAGCCCTGACAGGGGGTGGGACACTGAAGCTTTCTTT; cdr3_aa: CASSPDRGWDTEAFF
clone_size: NA; d_call: TRBD1; j_call: TRBJ2-5; v_call: TRBV19; cdr3_nt: TGTGCCAGTAGTCTACGGACAGGGACGGAGACCCAGTACTTC; cdr3_aa: CASSLRTGTETQYF
clone_size: NA; d_call: NA; j_call: TRBJ1-5; v_call: TRBV18; cdr3_nt: TGTGCCAGCTCAACCGGTGGGGCGGACAATCAGCCCCAGCATTTT; cdr3_aa: CASSTGGADNQPQHF
clone_size: NA; d_call: TRBD2; j_call: TRBJ2-1; v_call: TRBV4-1; cdr3_nt: TGCGCCAGCAGCCAAGATTCAAGGGCTAGCGGGTATCAATCCTACAATGAGCAGTTCTTC; cdr3_aa: CASSQDSRASGYQSYNEQFF
clone_size: NA; d_call: NA; j_call: TRBJ1-5; v_call: TRBV28; cdr3_nt: TGTGCCAGCAGTTTATCCCGTGGGGGGGGGAATCAGCCCCAGCATTTT; cdr3_aa: CASSLSRGGGNQPQHF
clone_size: NA; d_call: TRBD2; j_call: TRBJ2-1; v_call: TRBV9; cdr3_nt: TGTGCCAGCAGCGAGGGAGCGGGGGGGCCGTGGAATGAGCAGTTCTTC; cdr3_aa: CASSEGAGGPWNEQFF
clone_size: once; d_call: TRBD1; j_call: TRBJ1-6; v_call: TRBV28; cdr3_nt: TGTGCCAGCAGTTCTCAGGGGGCCAGTAATTCACCCCTCCACTTT; cdr3_aa: CASSSQGASNSPLHF
clone_size: NA; d_call: NA; j_call: TRBJ1-6; v_call: TRBV6-5; cdr3_nt: TGTGCCAGCAGTTACAATACAGGGTATACTTCACCCCTCCACTTT; cdr3_aa: CASSYNTGYTSPLHF
clone_size: few; d_call: NA; j_call: TRBJ2-1; v_call: TRBV7-8; cdr3_nt: TGTGCCAGCAGCTTAGAGGTAGGGGTCGCCTACAATGAGCAGTTCTTC; cdr3_aa: CASSLEVGVAYNEQFF
clone_size: NA; d_call: NA; j_call: TRBJ1-5; v_call: TRBV12-3/TRBV12-4; cdr3_nt: TGTGCCAGCGTACTCGGTAGCAATCAGCCCCAGCATTTT; cdr3_aa: CASVLGSNQPQHF
clone_size: NA; d_call: NA; j_call: TRBJ2-2; v_call: TRBV24-1; cdr3_nt: TGTGCCACCAGTGAGTCTTGGGGCGCCGGGGAGCTGTTTTTT; cdr3_aa: CATSESWGAGELFF
clone_size: NA; d_call: NA; j_call: TRBJ1-1; v_call: TRBV9; cdr3_nt: TGTGCCAGCAGCGTAGTGGGGCCCCGTACGTCTGAAGCTTTCTTT; cdr3_aa: CASSVVGPRTSEAFF
clone_size: NA; d_call: NA; j_call: TRBJ1-1; v_call: TRBV18; cdr3_nt: TGTGCCAGCTCACCCCTCGGCGGCGGGATGAACACTGAAGCTTTCTTT; cdr3_aa: CASSPLGGGMNTEAFF